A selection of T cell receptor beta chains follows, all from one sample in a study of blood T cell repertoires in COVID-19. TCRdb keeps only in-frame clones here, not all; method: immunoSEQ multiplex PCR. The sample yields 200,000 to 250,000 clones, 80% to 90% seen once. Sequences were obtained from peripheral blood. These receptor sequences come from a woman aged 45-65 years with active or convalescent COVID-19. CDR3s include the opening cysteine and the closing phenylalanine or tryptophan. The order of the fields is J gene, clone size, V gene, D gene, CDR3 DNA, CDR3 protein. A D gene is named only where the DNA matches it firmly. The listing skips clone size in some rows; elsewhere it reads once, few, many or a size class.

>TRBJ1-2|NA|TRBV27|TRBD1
TGTGCCAGCAGTTTCCGCAGGGGGCTTGGCTACACCTTC
CASSFRRGLGYTF
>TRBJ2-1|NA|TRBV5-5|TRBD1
TGTGCCAGCAGCTCCCGGACAGGCAATGAGCAGTTCTTC
CASSSRTGNEQFF
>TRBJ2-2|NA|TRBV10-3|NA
TGTGCCATCAGTGATCAAGGACAGCTCACCGGGGAGCTGTTTTTT
CAISDQGQLTGELFF
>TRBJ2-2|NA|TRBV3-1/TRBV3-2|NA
TGTGCCAGCCGGGTAGCGAACACCGGGGAGCTGTTTTTT
CASRVANTGELFF
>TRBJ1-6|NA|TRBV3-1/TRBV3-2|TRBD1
TGTGCCAGCAGCCGGAGGACAGGGGGCTCTCTATCCCTCCACTTT
CASSRRTGGSLSLHF
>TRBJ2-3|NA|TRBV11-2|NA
TGTGCCAGCAGGTTTCGGGGGGATACGCAGTATTTT
CASRFRGDTQYF
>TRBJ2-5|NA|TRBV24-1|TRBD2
TGTGCCACCAGTGATTTAGCGGGAGAAGAGACCCAGTACTTC
CATSDLAGEETQYF
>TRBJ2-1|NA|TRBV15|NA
TGTGCCACCAGCAAAGGACTAAGCAATGAGCAGTTCTTC
CATSKGLSNEQFF
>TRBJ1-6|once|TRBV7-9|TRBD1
TGTGCCAGCAGCTTAACTCAGGGGGAAGGTTCACCCCTCCACTTT
CASSLTQGEGSPLHF
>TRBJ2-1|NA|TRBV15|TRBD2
TGTGCCACCAGCAGATCTTCCAAGGTGGGACTAGCATCGGATGAGCAGTTCTTC
CATSRSSKVGLASDEQFF
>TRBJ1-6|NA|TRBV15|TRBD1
TGTGCCACCAGCAGAGCCTGGACAGGGGGTGGATCACCCCTCCACTTT
CATSRAWTGGGSPLHF
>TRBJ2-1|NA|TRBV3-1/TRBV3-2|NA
TGTGCCAGCAGCCATGGTACTAATGAGCAGTTCTTC
CASSHGTNEQFF